Below, 24 T cell receptor beta chains from the same sample are listed, as sequenced in a study of shared clonotypes between healthy human individuals. TCRdb's copy holds only in-frame clones and misses some; the assay was immunoSEQ multiplex PCR. Among about 2.4 million clones listed, 90% to 95% were seen once. Specimen: naive CD4+ T cells from PBMCs. Subset noted: CD45RA+ positively selected. These receptors came from a man between 18 and 35 years old in good health. Some clones in this sample may be carry-over from other donors' samples.

The genes are TRBV5-1 and TRBJ2-3; 7 bases match TRBD2. Trimming removed 6 bases from V and 5 bases from J; junction bases left unmatched: 9. Germline CDR1 reads SGHRS; CDR2 reads YFSETQ. The CDR3 loop spans 14 amino acids. CDR3 nucleotide sequence: TGCGCCAGCAACCCGTCGGGAGGTAGAGATACGCAGTATTTT. Protein: CASNPSGGRDTQYF.

The chain joins TRBV10-3 to TRBJ2-3, with 9 bases lining up with TRBD1. There are 14 residues in the CDR3. Germline V gene sequence: CDR1 ENHRY, CDR2 SYGVKD. The trim removed 5 bases at V and 3 bases at J, leaving 3 bases unmatched. CDR3 nucleotides: TGTGCCATCAGTTGGGGGACAGGGACAGATACGCAGTATTTT. As protein: CAISWGTGTDTQYF.

This rearrangement joins TRBV5-5 to TRBJ2-3, with 9 positions matching TRBD1. The CDR3 contains 18 residues. J was trimmed by 0 bases and V by 4 bases; bases with no gene match: 12. Germline V CDR1 and CDR2: SGHKS, YYEKEE (reference sequence). The CDR3 DNA reads as TGTGCCAGCAGCCCCGGGACAGGGATACAGGCGAGCACAGATACGCAGTATTTT. This translates into CASSPGTGIQASTDTQYF.

V is TRBV9 and J is TRBJ2-3, with a possible D match to TRBD1 (6 bases). Germline-derived CDR1 and CDR2 are SGDLS and YYNGEE. The CDR3 is 17 residues long. V shed 2 bases and J shed 4 bases, with 20 bases lying between them. The CDR3 protein is CASSVQGSPTAPDTQYF. CDR3 bases: TGTGCCAGCAGCGTGCAGGGGAGTCCTACCGCCCCAGATACGCAGTATTTT.

This chain uses TRBV4-1 with TRBJ1-4, with unresolved D. In germline, CDR1 is MGHRA, CDR2 YSYEKL. This CDR3 region has 16 residues. The V end lost 0 bases, the J end lost 7 bases, and 15 bases lay between the germline ends. This CDR3 reads CASSQDFGRGSEKLFF. The CDR3 coding sequence is TGCGCCAGCAGCCAAGATTTCGGTCGGGGTAGTGAAAAACTGTTTTTT.

V usage is TRBV2 and J usage is TRBJ2-2, with TRBD1 as a possible D gene (5 bases). The CDR3 runs 13 residues. CDR1 is SNHLY and CDR2 is FYNNEI in the germline V gene. The V end lost 6 bases, the J end lost 5 bases, and 10 bases lay between the germline ends. This chain's CDR3 is CASRAGSTGELFF. The CDR3 DNA sequence: TGTGCCAGCAGAGCAGGGTCGACCGGGGAGCTGTTTTTT.

This chain connects TRBV9 to TRBJ1-4; D is undetermined. Trimming pared 4 bases from V and 6 bases from J, leaving 16 bases between. Germline CDR1 SGDLS, CDR2 YYNGEE. The CDR3 contains 15 residues. DNA of the CDR3: TGTGCCAGCAGCACACGGCACACTCCGGATGAAAAACTGTTTTTT. This translates into CASSTRHTPDEKLFF.

The chain uses TRBV7-2 and TRBJ2-7, with TRBD2 matching 9 bases. The J segment lost 2 bases and the V segment lost 1 base, leaving 3 bases of the junction unmatched. CDR3 length: 15 residues. The V gene's germline CDR1 is SGHTA and CDR2 FQGNSA. CDR3 nucleotide sequence: TGTGCCAGCAGCTTAGTTCCTAGCGGGGCCTACGAGCAGTACTTC. Translated, it gives CASSLVPSGAYEQYF.

The rearrangement uses TRBV5-5 and TRBJ1-1; TRBD1 might be the D (6 bases). The CDR3 extends over 14 amino acids. Germline loops: CDR1 SGHKS, CDR2 YYEKEE (reference sequence). Trimming left V 4 bases short and J 1 base short, with 11 bases between. As DNA, the CDR3 is TGTGCCAGCAGCGCGGACAGCTCGAACACTGAAGCTTTCTTT. Translation: CASSADSSNTEAFF.

J is TRBJ1-3 and V is TRBV5-1; 7 bases line up with TRBD1. The CDR3 is 15 amino acids. Trimming cost V 3 bases and J 0 bases; bases outside gene matches: 3. Germline loops: CDR1 SGHRS, CDR2 YFSETQ. Written as DNA, the CDR3 is TGCGCCAGCAGCTGGGACAGACCCTCTGGAAACACCATATATTTT. Amino acids: CASSWDRPSGNTIYF.

The rearrangement uses TRBV30 and TRBJ2-1, with a tentative D call TRBD2 (5 bases). CDR1 is GTSNPN and CDR2 is SVGIG in the germline V gene (reference sequence). The CDR3 loop spans 13 amino acids. V shed 7 bases and J shed 4 bases, with 14 bases lying between them. The DNA of the CDR3 is TGTGCCTTCGAGAGGACTTTATACAATGAGCAGTTCTTC. This translates into CAFERTLYNEQFF.

The CDR3 DNA is TGTGCCAGCAGCCCGGACTGGAGCACAGATACGCAGTATTTT. Translation gives CASSPDWSTDTQYF. This sequence joins TRBV7-2 and TRBJ2-3; D may be TRBD2 (5 bases). The V gene lost 5 bases and the J gene lost 0 bases, with 9 bases spanning the gap. From germline, CDR1 is SGHTA and CDR2 FQGNSA. The CDR3 covers 14 residues.

A note on this clone: Other DNA sequences within the sample encode an identical CDR3. V gene TRBV19 combines with J gene TRBJ2-1; 8 bases agree with TRBD1. The CDR3 totals 15 residues. Germline values: CDR1 LNHDA, CDR2 SQIVND (reference sequence). V was clipped by 5 bases and J by 0 bases; unmatched bases: 3. The CDR3: CASSRDRSSYNEQFF. DNA of the CDR3: TGTGCCAGTAGTCGGGACAGGAGCTCCTACAATGAGCAGTTCTTC.

In its sample, this clone was seen once. The rearrangement links TRBV6-6 to TRBJ1-4; D uncertain. The germline V gene encodes CDR1 MNHNY and CDR2 SVGAGI (reference sequence). The ends were cut back, 6 bases at V and 8 bases at J, with 13 bases in the middle. The CDR3 length is 13 residues. CDR3 protein: CASSPPFDEKLFF. CDR3 nucleotide sequence: TGTGCCAGCAGCCCCCCGTTCGACGAAAAACTGTTTTTT.

The V call is TRBV5-1, the J call TRBJ1-4; D remains ambiguous. The CDR3 has 15 amino acids. CDR1 SGHRS and CDR2 YFSETQ come from the germline V gene. V lost 3 bases to trimming and J lost 0 bases, with 9 bases between them. In DNA, the CDR3 is TGCGCCAGCAGCTCCGGTTCAACAACTAATGAAAAACTGTTTTTT. Translated: CASSSGSTTNEKLFF.

A remark on this clone: The junction shows a germline mismatch at one end, possibly a read error. As DNA, the CDR3 is TGCGCCAGCAGCCAGGGCCTTCCCGGGACTAGCGGGGGGCAACACTTC. Translation gives CASSQGLPGTSGGQHF. V is TRBV4-1 and J is TRBJ2-7; 15 nucleotides line up with TRBD2. The CDR3 runs to 16 residues. Germline V gene data show CDR1 as MGHRA and CDR2 as YSYEKL.

This chain joins TRBV28 and TRBJ2-3, with 10 bases lining up with TRBD2. Germline V gene lookup returns CDR1 MDHEN and CDR2 SYDVKM. The V and J ends lost 5 bases and 4 bases, in that order; junction bases with no gene match: 6. The CDR3 consists of 15 residues. The CDR3 sequence: CASSPTAGGSDTQYF. As DNA, the CDR3 is TGTGCCAGCAGTCCCACAGCGGGAGGGTCAGATACGCAGTATTTT.

The gene calls are TRBV7-2 and TRBJ1-1; D remains unclear. V lost 5 bases and J 4 bases, leaving 14 bases between the germline ends. CDR3 length equals 14 residues. Germline V lookup: CDR1 SGHTA, CDR2 FQGNSA. CDR3 protein: CASSLEILSTEAFF. The CDR3 nucleotides are TGTGCCAGCAGCCTGGAAATTTTGAGCACTGAAGCTTTCTTT.

V is TRBV5-1 and J is TRBJ1-2, with D unclear. This CDR3 has 13 residues. The germline CDR1 and CDR2 sequences are SGHRS and YFSETQ. V lost 0 bases, J lost 4 bases, and 7 bases lay in between. For the CDR3, the DNA is TGCGCCAGCAGCTTGGAACAGCTCTATGGCTACACCTTC. Translating it yields CASSLEQLYGYTF.

This clone has just one count. The genes are TRBV27 and TRBJ1-3; D not resolved. The CDR3 covers 15 residues. V dropped 4 bases and J dropped 4 bases, with 14 bases sitting between them. The germline CDR1 and CDR2 sequences are MNHEY and SMNVEV (reference sequence). CDR3 protein: CASSSSVARGNTIYF. CDR3 DNA sequence: TGTGCCAGCAGTTCCTCGGTAGCTCGAGGAAACACCATATATTTT.

This chain uses TRBV7-3 with TRBJ2-3; the D gene could be TRBD1 or TRBD2 (5 bases each). V was pared by 4 bases and J by 4 bases, with 18 bases between. The CDR3 length is 16 residues. Germline V gene lookup returns CDR1 SGHTA and CDR2 FQGTGA. The DNA of the CDR3 is TGTGCCAGCAGCTCCCACCCCGGGGCGCCCTCAGATACGCAGTATTTT. Its protein is CASSSHPGAPSDTQYF.

This clone was detected once. The CDR3 region has the DNA TGTGCCAGCAGCTTTCTGGGGGAAGAGACCCAGTACTTC. Translating it yields CASSFLGEETQYF. The rearrangement links TRBV11-2 to TRBJ2-5; perhaps D is TRBD1 or TRBD2 (5 bases each). Germline V gene data show CDR1 as SGHAT and CDR2 as FQNNGV. V was clipped by 3 bases and J by 3 bases, with 8 bases between them. The CDR3 has 13 residues.

About this clone: Other nucleotide sequences from this sample produce the same CDR3. This rearrangement joins TRBV7-2 to TRBJ2-5, with TRBD2 identical over 11 bases. The V segment lost 3 bases and the J segment 3 bases; nucleotides outside the gene matches: 0. Germline values: CDR1 SGHTA, CDR2 FQGNSA. The CDR3 has 14 amino acids. CDR3 nucleotides: TGTGCCAGCAGCTTGGGACTAGCGGAAGAGACCCAGTACTTC. Residues: CASSLGLAEETQYF. Full variable domain (remainder filled in from reference TRBV7-2 and TRBJ2-5): GAGVSQSPSNKVTEKGKDVELRCDPISGHTALYWYRQSLGQGLEFLIYFQGNSAPDKSGLPSDRFSAERTGGSVSTLTIQRTQQEDSAVYLCASSLGLAEETQYFGPGTRLLVL.

The rearrangement uses TRBV5-1 and TRBJ1-1, with no clear D. The CDR3 is 15 amino acids. CDR1 is SGHRS and CDR2 is YFSETQ in the germline V gene. Deletions cut 1 base from V and 6 bases from J, with 16 bases between. The CDR3 loop reads CASSLNQAISSEAFF. In DNA, the CDR3 is TGCGCCAGCAGCTTGAATCAGGCCATTAGTTCTGAAGCTTTCTTT.